The 11 T cell receptor beta chains in this list originate from one sample, sequenced in a study of blood T cell repertoires in COVID-19. Using immunoSEQ multiplex PCR, the repertoire was profiled, and TCRdb retains in-frame clones only, with some absent. The sample contains 95,000 to 110,000 clones, less than 90% of which appear only once. Specimen: peripheral blood. These receptors originate from a human donor in a cohort sampled during active COVID-19.

The J gene is TRBJ2-3, the V gene TRBV4-2, with TRBD2 matching over 7 bases. Germline lookup yields CDR1 LGHNA and CDR2 YNFKEQ. Trimming took 4 bases from V and 2 from J; bases not matched to a gene: 3. CDR3 length equals 14 residues. DNA of the CDR3: TGTGCCAGCAGCCGTGGACTAGACACAGATACGCAGTATTTT. Encoded protein: CASSRGLDTDTQYF.

The chain couples TRBV3-1 (or the pseudogene TRBV3-2) to TRBJ2-1, with 10 bases lining up with TRBD2. CDR3 size: 17 residues. Germline CDR1 and CDR2: LGHDT and YNNKEL (reference sequence). Trimming took 4 bases from V and 2 from J; bases not matched to a gene: 8. CDR3 nucleotide sequence: TGTGCCAGCAGCCCTAGGGATGGACTAGCGGCCTACAATGAGCAGTTCTTC. As protein: CASSPRDGLAAYNEQFF.

The rearrangement uses TRBV6-1 and TRBJ2-7, with TRBD1 matching over 9 bases. Germline assignment: CDR1 MNHNS and CDR2 SASEGT. After removal of 3 bases from V and 2 bases from J, the junction contained 11 bases not matched to a gene. This CDR3 comprises 17 residues. CDR3 region: CASSDPSDRGATYEQYF. CDR3 bases: TGTGCCAGCAGTGACCCCTCGGACAGGGGCGCAACCTACGAGCAGTACTTC.

This clone was seen a few times. The chain couples TRBV28 to TRBJ2-7; D gene unclear. The CDR3 contains 14 residues. Trimming left V 1 base short and J 4 bases short, with 11 bases between. Germline V CDR1 and CDR2: MDHEN, SYDVKM. The CDR3 sequence: CASSLSISLYEQYF. CDR3 nucleotide sequence: TGTGCCAGCAGTTTATCTATTTCCCTATACGAGCAGTACTTC. Drawing the rest from reference TRBV28 and TRBJ2-7, the complete variable domain is DVKVTQSSRYLVKRTGEKVFLECVQDMDHENMFWYRQDPGLGLRLIYFSYDVKMKEKGDIPEGYSVSREKKERFSLILESASTNQTSMYLCASSLSISLYEQYFGPGTRLTVT.

This clone was seen once. The chain employs TRBV5-4 and TRBJ2-3, with TRBD1 identical over 9 bases. Looked up from germline, CDR1 is SGHNT and CDR2 is YYREEE (reference sequence). The CDR3 is made up of 16 amino acids. Trimming took 1 base from V and 3 from J; bases not matched to a gene: 6. The CDR3 is CASSLWGQGSTDTQYF. The DNA for the CDR3 is TGTGCCAGCAGCTTGTGGGGACAGGGTTCGACAGATACGCAGTATTTT.

The chain couples TRBV5-4 to TRBJ1-1; D perhaps matches TRBD1 (5 bases). The CDR3 has 13 amino acids. V was cut by 4 bases and J by 4 bases, with 11 bases left in between. Germline V gene data show CDR1 as SGHNT and CDR2 as YYREEE (reference sequence). This chain's CDR3 is CASSVGDFTEAFF. In DNA, the CDR3 is TGTGCCAGCAGCGTGGGGGACTTCACTGAAGCTTTCTTT. The full variable domain, completed using reference TRBV5-4 and TRBJ1-1, is ETGVTQSPTHLIKTRGQQVTLRCSSQSGHNTVSWYQQALGQGPQFIFQYYREEENGRGNFPPRFSGLQFPNYSSELNVNALELDDSALYLCASSVGDFTEAFFGQGTRLTVV.

The chain couples TRBV19 to TRBJ1-1; D perhaps matches TRBD1 (6 bases). V was clipped by 6 bases and J by 5 bases, with 13 bases between them. The CDR3 consists of 13 residues. CDR1 LNHDA and CDR2 SQIVND come from the germline V gene (reference sequence). CDR3: CASRKGTNTEAFF. CDR3 DNA sequence: TGTGCCAGTAGAAAGGGGACAAATACTGAAGCTTTCTTT.

This clone was seen only a few times. This rearrangement joins TRBV9 to TRBJ1-5; perhaps TRBD1 as D (5 bases). Germline V gives CDR1 SGDLS, CDR2 YYNGEE. The CDR3 length is 17 residues. Trimming took 0 bases from V and 2 from J, leaving 15 bases between them. The CDR3 region is CASSVAPGPPGNQPQHF. The DNA for the CDR3 is TGTGCCAGCAGCGTAGCCCCAGGGCCCCCTGGCAATCAGCCCCAGCATTTT.

The rearrangement links TRBV5-1 to TRBJ2-7; tentatively, D is TRBD2 (7 bases). This CDR3 has 14 residues. With 1 base removed from V and 6 bases from J, the gap between germline ends came to 14 bases. Germline values: CDR1 SGHRS, CDR2 YFSETQ. CDR3 sequence (DNA): TGCGCCAGCAGCTTGCATACTAGGGGGGGCGAGCAGTACTTC. Amino acid sequence: CASSLHTRGGEQYF.

The chain links TRBV7-2 to TRBJ2-1; 9 bases map to TRBD2. The V segment lost 5 bases and the J segment 6 bases; nucleotides outside the gene matches: 14. The CDR3 is 17 amino acids. Germline CDR1 reads SGHTA; CDR2 reads FQGNSA. CDR3 region: CASSPQRGSGGSNEQFF. CDR3 DNA sequence: TGTGCCAGCAGCCCCCAAAGGGGTAGCGGGGGTTCCAATGAGCAGTTCTTC. Complete variable domain (other parts from reference TRBV7-2 and TRBJ2-1): GAGVSQSPSNKVTEKGKDVELRCDPISGHTALYWYRQSLGQGLEFLIYFQGNSAPDKSGLPSDRFSAERTGGSVSTLTIQRTQQEDSAVYLCASSPQRGSGGSNEQFFGPGTRLTVL.

This clone was observed a handful of times. V usage is TRBV7-9 and J usage is TRBJ2-7; 7 bases fit TRBD1. CDR1 is SEHNR, CDR2 FQNEAQ, per germline (reference sequence). V lost 5 bases and J lost 3; bases outside the gene matches: 4. This CDR3 region has 13 residues. The CDR3 DNA sequence: TGTGCCAGCAGCCAGGACAGGTTCTACGAGCAGTACTTC. Translating it yields CASSQDRFYEQYF.